This T cell receptor (beta chain) emerged from a study of identical twins. Study-wide points: While abundant cord blood beta clonotypes carried fewer insertions, memory repertoires showed no such pattern. A partial confounding effect on zero-insertion analyses could come from invariant MAIT and iNKT cells. Models came in too low on out-of-frame TCR alpha sharing in monozygotic twins.

V was pared by 1 base and J by 0 bases, with 3 bases of the junction left unmatched. The CDR3 runs 16 residues. Germline V gene lookup returns CDR1 SGHTA and CDR2 FQGNSA. Template switching, a step in the protocol, added a universal primer site, and cDNA carried unique molecular identifiers. Each CDR3 protein is one row after TCRdb ran MiXCR on the 5' RACE reads. The sample has fewer than 500,000 distinct CDR3 sequences; approximately 15% are singletons. With regard to this clonotype: Antigen specificity is unknown.

These data also featured in a second study, about yellow fever vaccine responses in identical twins.

The sequence was collected from a young woman in good health. The chain carries TRBV7-2 and TRBJ2-3; 8 bases fit TRBD2. What was sequenced was CD4+ T cells sorted from blood. Here the CDR3 DNA reads TGTGCCAGCAGCTTAGGGACTAGCAGAAGCACAGATACGCAGTATTTT. It translates to CASSLGTSRSTDTQYF.